This record looks at one TCR beta chain sequence and its context. These data belong to a study of T cells after yellow fever vaccination. MiXCR, run by TCRdb on the 5' RACE reads, gives a single entry per CDR3 protein. This sample yields a few hundred thousand distinct CDR3 sequences, of which about 12% are seen a single time; 3% to 4% belongs to the top ten. V was trimmed by 4 bases and J by 0 bases, leaving 12 bases between them. Germline V gives CDR1 MGHRA, CDR2 YSYEKL. The CDR3 is made up of 15 amino acids. The material sequenced was CD4+ T cells sorted from PBMCs, taken 15 days after the yellow fever booster vaccination. This sequence originates from a man between 18 and 35 years old who received the YFV17D yellow fever vaccine. The chain uses TRBV4-1 and TRBJ2-5; unclear D gene. CDR3 nucleotide sequence: TGCGCCAGCAGCCTCTCGAGGACCTACCAAGAGACCCAGTACTTC. As protein: CASSLSRTYQETQYF.